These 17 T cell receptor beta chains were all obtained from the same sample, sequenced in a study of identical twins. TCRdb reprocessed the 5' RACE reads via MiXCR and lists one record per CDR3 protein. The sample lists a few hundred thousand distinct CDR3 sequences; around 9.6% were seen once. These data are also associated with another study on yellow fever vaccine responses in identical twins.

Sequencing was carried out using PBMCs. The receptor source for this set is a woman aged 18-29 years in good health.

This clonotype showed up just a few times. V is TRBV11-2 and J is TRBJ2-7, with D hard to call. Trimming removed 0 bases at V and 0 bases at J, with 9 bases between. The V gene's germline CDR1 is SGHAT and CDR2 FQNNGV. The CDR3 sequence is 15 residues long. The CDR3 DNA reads TGTGCCAGCAGCTTAGAATATCACAGCTCCTACGAGCAGTACTTC. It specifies CASSLEYHSSYEQYF.

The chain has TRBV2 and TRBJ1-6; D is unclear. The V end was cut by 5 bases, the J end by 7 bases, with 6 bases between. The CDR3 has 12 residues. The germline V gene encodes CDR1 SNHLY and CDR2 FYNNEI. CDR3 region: CASSSRNSPLHF. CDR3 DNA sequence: TGTGCCAGCAGTTCACGGAATTCACCCCTCCACTTT. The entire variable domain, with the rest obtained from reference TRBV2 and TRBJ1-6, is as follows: EPEVTQTPSHQVTQMGQEVILRCVPISNHLYFYWYRQILGQKVEFLVSFYNNEISEKSEIFDDQFSVERPDGSNFTLKIRSTKLEDSAMYFCASSSRNSPLHFGNGTRLTVT.

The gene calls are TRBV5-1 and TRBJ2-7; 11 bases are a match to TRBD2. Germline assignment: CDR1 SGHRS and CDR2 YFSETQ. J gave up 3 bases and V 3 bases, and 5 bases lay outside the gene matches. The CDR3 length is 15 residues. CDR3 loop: CASSWDGLAGYEQYF. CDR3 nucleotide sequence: TGCGCCAGCAGCTGGGACGGACTAGCGGGCTACGAGCAGTACTTC. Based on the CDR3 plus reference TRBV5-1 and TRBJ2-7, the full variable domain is KAGVTQTPRYLIKTRGQQVTLSCSPISGHRSVSWYQQTPGQGLQFLFEYFSETQRNKGNFPGRFSGRQFSNSRSEMNVSTLELGDSALYLCASSWDGLAGYEQYFGPGTRLTVT.

The chain's CDR3 is CASSPKRANIQYF. CDR3 DNA: TGTGCCAGCAGTCCGAAAAGGGCAAACATTCAGTACTTC. J is TRBJ2-4 and V is TRBV7-2; D gene uncertain. The CDR3 is 13 amino acids. Germline loops: CDR1 SGHTA, CDR2 FQGNSA. V lost 6 bases and J 6 bases, leaving 12 bases between the germline ends.

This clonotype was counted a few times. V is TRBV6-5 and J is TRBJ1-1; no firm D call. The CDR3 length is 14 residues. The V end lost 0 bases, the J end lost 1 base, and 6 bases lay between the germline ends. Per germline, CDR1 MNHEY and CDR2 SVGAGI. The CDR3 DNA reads TGTGCCAGCAGTTACTCGATCAGGAACACTGAAGCTTTCTTT. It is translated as CASSYSIRNTEAFF.

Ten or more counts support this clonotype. CDR3 sequence reads: CSATASMGLAEQYF. In DNA, the CDR3 is TGCAGTGCTACCGCTTCCATGGGCCTGGCCGAGCAGTACTTC. The V and J genes are TRBV20-1 and TRBJ2-7; D is undetermined. V was clipped by 4 bases and J by 6 bases, with 19 bases between them. This CDR3 is 14 amino acids long. The germline V gene encodes CDR1 DFQATT and CDR2 SNEGSKA (reference sequence).

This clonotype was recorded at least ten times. The DNA for the CDR3 is TGTGCCAGCAGTTTTCGGGGTATGGGCTACGAGCAGTACTTC. This encodes CASSFRGMGYEQYF. This chain uses TRBV12-3 or TRBV12-4 with TRBJ2-7; maybe TRBD2 (5 bases). The CDR3 has 14 amino acids. Trimming removed 3 bases from V and 3 bases from J, with 12 bases in between.

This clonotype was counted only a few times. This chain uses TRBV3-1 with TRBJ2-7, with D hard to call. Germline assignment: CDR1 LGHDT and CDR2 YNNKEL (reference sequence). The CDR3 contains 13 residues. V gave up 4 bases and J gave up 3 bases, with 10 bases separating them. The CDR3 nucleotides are TGTGCCAGCAGCCCTTTATGGGACTACGAGCAGTACTTC. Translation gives CASSPLWDYEQYF.

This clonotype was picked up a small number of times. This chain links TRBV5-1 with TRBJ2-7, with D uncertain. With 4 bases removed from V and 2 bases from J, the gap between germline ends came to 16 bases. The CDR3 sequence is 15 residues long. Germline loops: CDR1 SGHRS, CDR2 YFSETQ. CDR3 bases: TGCGCCAGCAGCACCCTGTTCACAGAAACCTACGAGCAGTACTTC. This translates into CASSTLFTETYEQYF.

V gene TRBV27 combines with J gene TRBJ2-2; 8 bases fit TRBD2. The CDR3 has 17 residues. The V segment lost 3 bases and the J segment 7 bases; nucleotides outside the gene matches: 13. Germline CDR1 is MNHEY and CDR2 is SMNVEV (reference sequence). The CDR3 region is CASSFRSGGRGGGELFF. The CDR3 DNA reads TGTGCCAGCAGTTTTCGGAGCGGGGGACGGGGAGGCGGGGAGCTGTTTTTT.

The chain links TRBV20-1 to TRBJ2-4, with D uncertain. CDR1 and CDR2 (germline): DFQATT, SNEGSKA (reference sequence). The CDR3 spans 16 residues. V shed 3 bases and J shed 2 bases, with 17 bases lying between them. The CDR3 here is CSASPLWAATKNIQYF. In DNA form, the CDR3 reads TGCAGTGCTAGCCCCCTCTGGGCAGCTACCAAAAACATTCAGTACTTC.

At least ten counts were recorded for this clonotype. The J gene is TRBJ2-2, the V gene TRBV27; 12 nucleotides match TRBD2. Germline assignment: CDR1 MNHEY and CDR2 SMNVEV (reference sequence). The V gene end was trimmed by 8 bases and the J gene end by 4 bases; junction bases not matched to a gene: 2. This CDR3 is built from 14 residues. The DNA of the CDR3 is TGTGCCAGCCGGACTAGCGGGATCACCGGGGAGCTGTTTTTT. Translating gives CASRTSGITGELFF.

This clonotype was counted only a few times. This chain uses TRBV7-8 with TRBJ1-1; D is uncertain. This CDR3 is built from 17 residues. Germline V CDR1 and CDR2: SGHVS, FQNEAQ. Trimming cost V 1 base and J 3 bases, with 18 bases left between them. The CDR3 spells CASSLEMETLKDTEAFF. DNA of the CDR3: TGTGCCAGCAGCTTAGAGATGGAGACTCTAAAAGACACTGAAGCTTTCTTT.

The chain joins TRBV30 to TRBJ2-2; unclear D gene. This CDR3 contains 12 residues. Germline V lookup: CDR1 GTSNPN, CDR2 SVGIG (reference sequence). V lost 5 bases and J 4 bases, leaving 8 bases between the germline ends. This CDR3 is CAWFRVTGELFF. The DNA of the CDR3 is TGTGCCTGGTTTAGGGTCACCGGGGAGCTGTTTTTT.

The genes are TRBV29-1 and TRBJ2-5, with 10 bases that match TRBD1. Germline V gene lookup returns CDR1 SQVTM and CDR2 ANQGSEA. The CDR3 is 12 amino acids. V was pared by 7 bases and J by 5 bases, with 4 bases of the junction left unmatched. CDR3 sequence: CSAGTGDETQYF. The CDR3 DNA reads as TGCAGCGCCGGGACAGGGGATGAGACCCAGTACTTC.

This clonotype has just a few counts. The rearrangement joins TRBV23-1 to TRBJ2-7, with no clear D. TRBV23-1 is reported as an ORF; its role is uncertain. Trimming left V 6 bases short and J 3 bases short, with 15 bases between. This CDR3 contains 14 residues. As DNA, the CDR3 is TGCGCCAGCAGCGTCTCCAGGCGGTGCTACGAGCAGTACTTC. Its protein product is CASSVSRRCYEQYF.

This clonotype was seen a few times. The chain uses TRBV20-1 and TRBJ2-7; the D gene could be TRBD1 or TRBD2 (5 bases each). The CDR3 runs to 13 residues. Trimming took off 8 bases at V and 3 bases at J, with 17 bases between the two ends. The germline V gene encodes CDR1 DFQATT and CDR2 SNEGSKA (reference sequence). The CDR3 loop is CSTQPAGGYEQYF. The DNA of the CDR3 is TGCAGTACTCAGCCTGCTGGGGGCTACGAGCAGTACTTC.